These 2 T cell receptor beta chains originate from one sample sequenced in a study of blood T cell repertoires in COVID-19. TCRdb keeps only in-frame clones here, not all; method: immunoSEQ multiplex PCR. The top ten clones hold 5% to 8% of a sample with under 300,000 clones, about 88% of them seen once. The sequenced sample was PBMCs or T cells enriched from blood (not recorded which). These receptors were collected from a woman between 50 and 59 years old who had been exposed to COVID-19.

In this sample, this clone turned up a few times. The chain has TRBV5-1 and TRBJ2-2; D ambiguous. The germline CDR1 and CDR2 sequences are SGHRS and YFSETQ. The V end was cut by 3 bases, the J end by 7 bases, with 19 bases between. This CDR3 comprises 16 residues. CDR3 protein: CASSSVTAFANGELFF. DNA of the CDR3: TGCGCCAGCAGCTCCGTCACAGCATTTGCCAACGGGGAGCTGTTTTTT.

V and J are TRBV5-1 and TRBJ1-1, with D possibly being TRBD1 (6 bases). The CDR3 contains 11 residues. Per germline, CDR1 SGHRS and CDR2 YFSETQ. V dropped 5 bases and J dropped 7 bases, with 9 bases sitting between them. CDR3 protein: CASRQDSEAFF. The CDR3 nucleotides are TGCGCCAGCAGGCAGGACAGTGAAGCTTTCTTT.